The TCR beta chain described here comes from a study of blood T cell repertoires in COVID-19. Across the whole study: Nucleic acid was either cDNA or gDNA, and it came from T cells, B-cell-depleted T cells, or PBMCs.

Method: immunoSEQ multiplex PCR; TCRdb's copy keeps in-frame clones and lacks some. This sample has fewer than 500,000 clones, with roughly 80% found just once. Germline V lookup: CDR1 SGHRS, CDR2 YFSETQ. This CDR3 spans 12 amino acids. V was clipped by 1 base and J by 1 base, with 2 bases between them. The TCR comes from a human donor with acute or convalescent COVID-19. The donor label of this sample is uncertain. Sequenced sample: peripheral blood. The rearrangement joins TRBV5-1 to TRBJ1-1; D call uncertain. The CDR3 DNA follows: TGCGCCAGCAGCTTGCAGAACACTGAAGCTTTCTTT. Its protein is CASSLQNTEAFF.